Described below is a single T cell receptor beta chain sequence and its context. Antigen specificity is unknown. It was with a sample-barcoded 5' primer and a J-beta primer mix that a second PCR of roughly 7 to 11 cycles was run. TCRdb used MiXCR to reprocess the 5' RACE reads, holding one entry per CDR3 protein. The data show 1 million or so distinct CDR3 sequences, 40% to 45% seen once. The donors, all healthy, were Caucasians living in Russia, aged roughly 6 to 90. The length of the CDR3 is 16 residues. CDR1 MNHEY and CDR2 SMNVEV come from the germline V gene (reference sequence). The ends lost 1 base at V and 2 bases at J; junction bases unmatched: 5. The source of the sample is a study of blood T cells in healthy people across ages. Study-wide points: Compared with aged donors, long-lived donors showed fewer expanded clones, suggesting selection. The study could not conclusively compare naive and antigen-experienced cells, given its unsorted PBMCs. The percentage of naive T cells correlated strongly with TCR beta diversity.

The chain couples TRBV27 to TRBJ2-1; 7 nucleotides agree with TRBD2. The sample was blood. The TCR sequence derives from a woman aged 60 to 75 in good health. The CDR3: CASSLYPSGPYNEQFF. In DNA form, the CDR3 reads TGTGCCAGCAGTTTATATCCTAGCGGCCCCTACAATGAGCAGTTCTTC.